What follows are 7 T cell receptor beta chains derived from one specimen sequenced in a study of blood T cell repertoires in COVID-19 (dated by TCRdb to the early 2020s). Library method: the immunoSEQ multiplex PCR assay. TCRdb limited this immuneACCESS table to in-frame rearrangements with V and J called. A share of clones is missing; checked studies link under half to unresolved V genes, and the rest is unexplained. The sample has 45,000 to 50,000 clones on record, roughly 85% of them singletons. The ten most abundant clones make up under 40% of the sample. The sequencing sample was made of peripheral blood. The receptors were gathered from a woman older than 75 with COVID-19, enrolled during active disease.

Only one count was recorded for this clone. This chain links TRBV10-3 with TRBJ1-2, with D maybe TRBD1 (6 bases). Trimming removed 4 bases from V and 4 bases from J, with 10 bases in between. This CDR3 is 13 amino acids long. Looked up from germline, CDR1 is ENHRY and CDR2 is SYGVKD. In nucleotides, the CDR3 is TGTGCCATCAGTGCGGACAGACTCTATGGCTACACCTTC. This codes for CAISADRLYGYTF.

J is TRBJ2-2 and V is TRBV9; D is uncertain. The CDR3 spans 17 residues. From germline, CDR1 is SGDLS and CDR2 YYNGEE. V was shortened by 5 bases and J by 0 bases, with 17 bases between the two germline ends. CDR3 nucleotide sequence: TGTGCCAGCAGTCCCCCAGCCCCCGGGTCGAACACCGGGGAGCTGTTTTTT. Its protein is CASSPPAPGSNTGELFF. Filled out from reference TRBV9 and TRBJ2-2, the complete variable domain reads DSGVTQTPKHLITATGQRVTLRCSPRSGDLSVYWYQQSLDQGLQFLIQYYNGEERAKGNILERFSAQQFPDLHSELNLSSLELGDSALYFCASSPPAPGSNTGELFFGEGSRLTVL.

The chain recombines TRBV27 with TRBJ2-1, with 11 bases identical to TRBD2. The germline CDR1 and CDR2 sequences are MNHEY and SMNVEV (reference sequence). V lost 0 bases, J lost 5 bases, and 3 bases stayed unmatched. The CDR3 runs 16 residues. The CDR3 coding sequence is TGTGCCAGCAGTTTATCCCCGGGACTAGCGGACAATGAGCAGTTCTTC. Encoded protein: CASSLSPGLADNEQFF.

The chain recombines TRBV13 with TRBJ1-4, with D tentatively TRBD1 (5 bases). Germline V lookup: CDR1 PRHDT, CDR2 FYEKMQ (reference sequence). With 0 bases removed from V and 8 bases from J, the gap between germline ends came to 10 bases. The CDR3 is 14 amino acids. Written as DNA, the CDR3 is TGTGCCAGCAGCTTAGGGCAGGGTCCGGAAAAACTGTTTTTT. It translates to CASSLGQGPEKLFF.

The V call is TRBV28, the J call TRBJ1-5, with TRBD1 matching 7 bases. CDR3 length: 16 amino acids. V shed 6 bases, J shed 3 bases, and the junction held 11 bases outside the gene matches. CDR1 and CDR2 (germline): MDHEN, SYDVKM. CDR3 in amino acids: CASSLTQGTANQPQHF. The DNA for the CDR3 is TGTGCCAGCAGCCTGACCCAAGGGACAGCCAATCAGCCCCAGCATTTT.

The chain has TRBV6-1 and TRBJ1-4; the D gene is possibly TRBD1 (5 bases). V gave up 2 bases and J gave up 8 bases, with 15 bases separating them. The CDR3 runs to 15 residues. The germline CDR1 and CDR2 sequences are MNHNS and SASEGT. The chain's CDR3 is CASSEYQGVGEKLFF. CDR3 DNA: TGTGCCAGCAGTGAATATCAGGGCGTGGGGGAAAAACTGTTTTTT.

This chain links TRBV24-1 with TRBJ2-7; TRBD2 is a possible D gene (5 bases). Germline V gene sequence: CDR1 KGHDR, CDR2 SFDVKD. Deletions cut 3 bases from V and 5 bases from J, with 16 bases between. The CDR3 extends over 15 amino acids. CDR3 bases: TGTGCCACCAGTGATGCGAGGGTCATAAACAACGAGCAGTACTTC. This sequence encodes CATSDARVINNEQYF.